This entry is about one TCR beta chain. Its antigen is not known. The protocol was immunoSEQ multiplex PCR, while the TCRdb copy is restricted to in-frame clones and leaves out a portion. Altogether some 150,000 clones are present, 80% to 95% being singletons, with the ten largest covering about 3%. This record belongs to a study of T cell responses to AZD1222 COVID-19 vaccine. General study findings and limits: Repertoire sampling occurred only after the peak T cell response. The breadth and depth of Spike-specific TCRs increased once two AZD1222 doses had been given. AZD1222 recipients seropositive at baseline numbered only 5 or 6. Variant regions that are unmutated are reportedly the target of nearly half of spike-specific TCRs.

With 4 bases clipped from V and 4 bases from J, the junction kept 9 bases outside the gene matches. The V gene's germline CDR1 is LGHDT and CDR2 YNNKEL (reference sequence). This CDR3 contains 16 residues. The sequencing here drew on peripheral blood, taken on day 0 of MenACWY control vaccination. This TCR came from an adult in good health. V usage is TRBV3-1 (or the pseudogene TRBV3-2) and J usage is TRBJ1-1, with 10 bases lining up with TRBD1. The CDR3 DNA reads TGTGCCAGCAGCCGACTCCCGGGACAGGGGAGCACTGAAGCTTTCTTT. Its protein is CASSRLPGQGSTEAFF.